This T cell receptor beta chain was obtained from a study of blood T cell repertoires in COVID-19. The CDR3 length is 16 residues. J gave up 2 bases and V 3 bases, and 5 bases lay outside the gene matches. Per the germline V gene, CDR1 is SEHNR and CDR2 is FQNEAQ (reference sequence). TCRdb's table, derived via immunoSEQ multiplex PCR, lists solely in-frame clones and lacks some. The table shows about 180,000 clones, with about 88% occurring only once. The J gene is TRBJ2-1, the V gene TRBV7-9; 9 bases match TRBD1. What was sequenced was peripheral blood. This clonotype originated in a man aged 18-30 years who had recovered from COVID-19. CDR3 amino acids: CASSFSTGGAYNEQFF. The CDR3 DNA is TGTGCCAGCAGCTTCTCGACAGGGGGGGCCTACAATGAGCAGTTCTTC.